These T cell receptor beta chains were read from a single sample in a study of technical replicates of blood from a handful of donors. Here immunoSEQ multiplex PCR was the method, and the copy in TCRdb shows in-frame clones only, minus some. The sample holds some 62,000 clones; more than 75% are singletons and the top ten take 5% to 6.5%. The source material was PBMCs. Receptor source: a human donor in good health. Some clones in this sample may be carry-over from other donors' samples. Both conserved end residues are part of each CDR3. Fields, in order: clone size, V gene, D gene, J gene, CDR3 protein, CDR3 DNA. A D gene is named only where the DNA matches it firmly. Expanded clones are given a class, and other clones once, few, many or no size at all.

size: .; V: TRBV28; D: TRBD1; J: TRBJ1-6; CDR3: CASTPLGRGDSPLHF; DNA: TGTGCCAGCACCCCCTTAGGCAGGGGGGATTCACCCCTCCACTTT
size: .; V: TRBV2; D: TRBD1; J: TRBJ2-3; CDR3: CASATGEVLTDTQYF; DNA: TGTGCCAGCGCTACAGGGGAAGTTCTGACAGATACGCAGTATTTT
size: .; V: TRBV7-9; D: .; J: TRBJ2-7; CDR3: CASSSEGGPYEQYF; DNA: TGTGCCAGCAGCTCAGAGGGCGGTCCCTACGAGCAGTACTTC
size: once; V: TRBV18; D: .; J: TRBJ2-7; CDR3: CASSEDRYEQYF; DNA: TGTGCCAGCTCCGAGGACAGATACGAGCAGTACTTC
size: once; V: TRBV10-3; D: .; J: TRBJ2-1; CDR3: CAISAPNYNEQFF; DNA: TGTGCCATCAGTGCACCTAATTACAATGAGCAGTTCTTC
size: .; V: TRBV19; D: .; J: TRBJ2-6; CDR3: CASSIKGQTFSGANVLTF; DNA: TGTGCCAGTAGTATAAAGGGACAAACCTTCTCTGGGGCCAACGTCCTGACTTTC
size: .; V: TRBV7-9; D: .; J: TRBJ1-3; CDR3: CASSFEGVGGNTIYF; DNA: TGTGCCAGCAGCTTTGAAGGGGTCGGCGGAAACACCATATATTTT
size: .; V: TRBV6-4; D: .; J: TRBJ2-7; CDR3: CASSEWGPPNYEQYF; DNA: TGTGCCAGCAGCGAATGGGGGCCGCCCAACTACGAGCAGTACTTC
size: .; V: TRBV2; D: .; J: TRBJ1-2; CDR3: CAASTELRGGYTF; DNA: TGTGCCGCCAGCACTGAGCTTAGGGGTGGCTACACCTTC
size: .; V: TRBV27; D: TRBD2; J: TRBJ2-5; CDR3: CASSSTRLAGTKETQYF; DNA: TGTGCCAGCAGTTCTACCCGACTAGCGGGAACCAAAGAGACCCAGTACTTC